Presented here are 12 T cell receptor beta chains from one specimen sequenced in a study of T-cell memory formation after mild COVID-19. TCRdb processed the 5' RACE reads anew with MiXCR; each CDR3 protein has one entry. The table includes approximately 12,000 distinct CDR3 sequences, roughly 15% detected once. Sequenced input: PBMCs or a T cell subset sorted from them (not recorded which). Receptors were obtained from a man aged 18 to 30 who had mild COVID-19 (a few samples of this study predate the infection). Cell type and time point are not known.

Many counts were recorded for this clonotype. J is TRBJ2-1 and V is TRBV19; maybe TRBD1 (5 bases). The V gene's germline CDR1 is LNHDA and CDR2 SQIVND (reference sequence). The V end was cut by 3 bases, the J end by 7 bases, with 19 bases between. This CDR3 is 16 amino acids long. The CDR3 sequence is CASSMVGDPNTNEQFF. The DNA for the CDR3 is TGTGCCAGTAGTATGGTAGGGGATCCCAATACGAATGAGCAGTTCTTC.

This clonotype showed up many times. The chain links TRBV20-1 to TRBJ1-1; D remains ambiguous. V lost 0 bases and J lost 4, with 9 bases in between. This CDR3 contains 13 residues. Germline V gene sequence: CDR1 DFQATT, CDR2 SNEGSKA (reference sequence). The CDR3 DNA reads as TGCAGTGCTAGAGATTCCCCAGTCACTGAAGCTTTCTTT. It encodes CSARDSPVTEAFF.

This clonotype showed up just a few times. This sequence joins TRBV6-5 and TRBJ1-2; D perhaps matches TRBD1 (5 bases). The CDR3 length is 15 residues. Trimming took off 0 bases at V and 4 bases at J, with 12 bases between the two ends. Germline CDR1 and CDR2: MNHEY and SVGAGI. The CDR3 DNA is TGTGCCAGCAGTTACTCCCAGGCAGGGCCCTATGGCTACACCTTC. Translated: CASSYSQAGPYGYTF.

This clonotype was seen at least ten times. The genes are TRBV20-1 and TRBJ2-7, with D unresolved. Germline CDR1 is DFQATT and CDR2 is SNEGSKA (reference sequence). The CDR3 runs 15 residues. V was cut by 6 bases and J by 1 base, with 19 bases left in between. The chain's CDR3 is CSAKDIPLNSYEQYF. Written as DNA, the CDR3 is TGCAGTGCCAAAGATATCCCGCTGAATTCCTACGAGCAGTACTTC.

The table lists this clonotype with many counts. V gene TRBV13 combines with J gene TRBJ1-1; D gene ambiguous. The CDR3 runs 13 residues. V lost 4 bases, J lost 6 bases, and 12 bases lay in between. CDR1 is PRHDT and CDR2 is FYEKMQ in the germline V gene (reference sequence). CDR3: CASSYHGYSEAFF. The CDR3 DNA is TGTGCCAGCAGCTACCACGGATACTCTGAAGCTTTCTTT.

The CDR3 sequence is CASSVLAISSYNEQFF. Written as DNA, the CDR3 is TGTGCCAGCAGCGTACTGGCTATCAGCTCCTACAATGAGCAGTTCTTC. The chain uses TRBV9 and TRBJ2-1; D remains ambiguous. The CDR3 runs to 16 residues. Germline V gene lookup returns CDR1 SGDLS and CDR2 YYNGEE. The V end lost 1 base, the J end lost 0 bases, and 11 bases lay between the germline ends.

The genes are TRBV5-4 and TRBJ2-1, with TRBD1 matching 8 bases. The length of the CDR3 is 15 residues. Germline V gene data show CDR1 as SGHNT and CDR2 as YYREEE (reference sequence). With 1 base clipped from V and 6 bases from J, the junction kept 6 bases outside the gene matches. The CDR3: CASSLKDRVTNEQFF. The CDR3 nucleotides are TGTGCCAGCAGCTTGAAGGACAGGGTCACCAATGAGCAGTTCTTC.

This clonotype appeared many times. The chain links TRBV5-1 to TRBJ2-2, with D tentatively TRBD1 (6 bases). V lost 2 bases to trimming and J lost 0 bases, with 14 bases between them. Germline CDR1 is SGHRS and CDR2 is YFSETQ. CDR3 length: 17 residues. CDR3 nucleotides: TGCGCCAGCAGCTTCCAAGAGACAGGCGCGAACACCGGGGAGCTGTTTTTT. Translating gives CASSFQETGANTGELFF.

This clonotype was counted a few times. The CDR3 spells CASRTDGAGANVLTF. The CDR3 DNA is TGTGCCAGCAGGACAGACGGGGCTGGGGCCAACGTCCTGACTTTC. V is TRBV6-6 and J is TRBJ2-6; D possibly matches TRBD1 or TRBD2 (5 bases each). Trimming left V 6 bases short and J 2 bases short, with 11 bases between. The CDR3 covers 15 residues. CDR1 is MNHNY, CDR2 SVGAGI, per germline (reference sequence).

The chain recombines TRBV7-8 with TRBJ2-5, with D unclear. The CDR3 covers 13 residues. Germline CDR1 is SGHVS and CDR2 is FQNEAQ. Trimming shortened V by 4 bases and J by 4 bases, and 10 bases separated the two germline ends. CDR3 in amino acids: CASSYPGGETQYF. The CDR3 DNA sequence: TGTGCCAGCAGCTACCCTGGCGGAGAGACCCAGTACTTC.

The chain couples TRBV10-3 to TRBJ2-1; TRBD2 matches at 8 bases. The length of the CDR3 is 16 residues. J lost 7 bases, V lost 0 bases, and 8 bases had no gene match. Germline V CDR1 and CDR2: ENHRY, SYGVKD. The CDR3, as DNA: TGTGCCATCAGTGAGTCGTGGGGCGGGGGGCCTAATGAGCAGTTCTTC. Translating gives CAISESWGGGPNEQFF.

This rearrangement joins TRBV6-2 or TRBV6-3 to TRBJ1-1, with 8 bases fitting TRBD1. After removal of 6 bases from V and 11 bases from J, the junction contained 11 bases not matched to a gene. In germline, CDR1 is MNHEY, CDR2 SVGEGT. The CDR3 consists of 13 residues. CDR3 in amino acids: CASSLSDRERAFF. CDR3 nucleotides: TGTGCCAGCAGCCTATCGGACAGGGAGCGCGCTTTCTTT.